This entry lists 5 T cell receptor beta chains sequenced from one sample in a study of blood T cell repertoires in COVID-19. Sequenced by immunoSEQ multiplex PCR; TCRdb stores in-frame clones only, minus some. This table has a few hundred thousand clones, approximately 89% appearing once. Sequencing input: PBMCs or T cells enriched from blood (not recorded which). These receptors were taken from a woman between 45 and 65 years old who had been exposed to COVID-19.

The V and J genes are TRBV15 and TRBJ2-7; D is ambiguous. V was cut by 1 base and J by 9 bases, with 7 bases left in between. The CDR3 spans 11 residues. Germline V gene lookup returns CDR1 LNHNV and CDR2 YYDKDF (reference sequence). CDR3 in amino acids: CATSRGGWQYF. As DNA, the CDR3 is TGTGCCACCAGCAGAGGAGGATGGCAGTACTTC.

This clone showed up just once. The chain couples TRBV21-1 to TRBJ1-5; TRBD1 was called by the table and not checked on the DNA. TRBV21-1 is a known pseudogene. The length of the CDR3 is 19 residues. DNA for the CDR3: TGTGCCAGCAGCCCGACCCGAGGGGGGACAGATACACGCAATCAGCCCCAGCATTTT. Translating gives CASSPTRGGTDTRNQPQHF.

The chain has TRBV7-9 and TRBJ1-1; D is unresolved. CDR3 size: 14 residues. The V end lost 4 bases, the J end lost 1 base, and 10 bases lay between the germline ends. In germline, CDR1 is SEHNR, CDR2 FQNEAQ (reference sequence). In DNA, the CDR3 is TGTGCCAGCAGCTCCGGCGAGGAGAACACTGAAGCTTTCTTT. It specifies CASSSGEENTEAFF. The entire variable domain, with the rest obtained from reference TRBV7-9 and TRBJ1-1, is as follows: DTGVSQNPRHKITKRGQNVTFRCDPISEHNRLYWYRQTLGQGPEFLTYFQNEAQLEKSRLLSDRFSAERPKGSFSTLEIQRTEQGDSAMYLCASSSGEENTEAFFGQGTRLTVV.

The V and J genes are TRBV5-1 and TRBJ2-1; maybe TRBD2 (6 bases). The length of the CDR3 is 15 residues. Germline V gene lookup returns CDR1 SGHRS and CDR2 YFSETQ. The V end was cut by 3 bases, the J end by 6 bases, with 16 bases between. This CDR3 is CASSSTPLAANEQFF. CDR3 DNA sequence: TGCGCCAGCAGCTCCACTCCACTAGCCGCCAATGAGCAGTTCTTC.

The J gene is TRBJ2-1, the V gene TRBV2; 15 bases agree with TRBD2. Germline loops: CDR1 SNHLY, CDR2 FYNNEI. The CDR3 spans 15 residues. V gave up 10 bases and J gave up 9 bases; unmatched junction bases: 10. The CDR3 is CAIPRTSGGALEQFF. The CDR3 nucleotides read TGTGCCATCCCCCGGACTAGCGGGGGGGCCCTTGAGCAGTTCTTC.